The 11 T cell receptor beta chains reported below all come from one sample, sequenced in a study of siplizumab effects on memory and regulatory T cells. Profiling relied on immunoSEQ multiplex PCR, and the TCRdb table lists in-frame clones only, not all of them. The data contain around 100,000 clones, around 90% of them singletons. The sequencing sample was made of CD4+ T cells sorted from blood. The source is a human donor in good health.

CDR3 residues: CASSLDRTSETQYF. CDR3 sequence (DNA): TGTGCCAGCAGCTTAGACCGCACTTCAGAGACCCAGTACTTC. The chain carries TRBV7-2 and TRBJ2-5; no reliable D call. The V end lost 1 base, the J end lost 4 bases, and 10 bases lay between the germline ends. This CDR3 contains 14 residues. CDR1 SGHTA and CDR2 FQGNSA come from the germline V gene.

The chain links TRBV7-2 to TRBJ2-3; D tentatively fits TRBD1 or TRBD2 (6 bases each). The V gene's germline CDR1 is SGHTA and CDR2 FQGNSA. The CDR3 sequence is 15 residues long. The V and J ends lost 5 bases and 2 bases respectively, with 14 bases between them. The DNA of the CDR3 is TGTGCCAGCAGCCCCGGGGGCGCCCCCACAGATACGCAGTATTTT. The encoded protein is CASSPGGAPTDTQYF. Looking up the rest from reference TRBV7-2 and TRBJ2-3 gives the full variable domain: GAGVSQSPSNKVTEKGKDVELRCDPISGHTALYWYRQSLGQGLEFLIYFQGNSAPDKSGLPSDRFSAERTGGSVSTLTIQRTQQEDSAVYLCASSPGGAPTDTQYFGPGTRLTVL.

The gene calls are TRBV4-1 and TRBJ1-3, with D uncertain. With 0 bases removed from V and 0 bases from J, the gap between germline ends came to 6 bases. Per germline, CDR1 MGHRA and CDR2 YSYEKL. The CDR3 contains 15 residues. Here the CDR3 reads CASSQDILSGNTIYF. The DNA of the CDR3 is TGCGCCAGCAGCCAAGATATCCTCTCTGGAAACACCATATATTTT.

The V gene is TRBV6-5, the J gene TRBJ2-2; 7 bases line up with TRBD1. The length of the CDR3 is 15 residues. Germline lookup yields CDR1 MNHEY and CDR2 SVGAGI. Germline trimming cut 6 bases from V and 6 bases from J; bases unmatched to any gene: 10. The CDR3 DNA sequence: TGTGCCAGCAGCCGCCGAGACAGGGAGTCCGGGGAGCTGTTTTTT. Protein sequence: CASSRRDRESGELFF.

The V call is TRBV15, the J call TRBJ1-4; 7 positions agree with TRBD1. V trimming: 0 bases; J trimming: 3 bases; junction bases outside the gene matches: 4. The germline V gene has CDR1 LNHNV and CDR2 YYDKDF (reference sequence). The CDR3 spans 16 residues. The CDR3 nucleotides are TGTGCCACCAGCAGAGACCAGGGGGTTGCTAATGAAAAACTGTTTTTT. Translation gives CATSRDQGVANEKLFF.

The chain joins TRBV30 to TRBJ2-1, with 8 bases lining up with TRBD2. Trimming cost V 2 bases and J 2 bases; bases outside gene matches: 5. CDR1 is GTSNPN, CDR2 SVGIG, per germline (reference sequence). The CDR3 loop spans 15 amino acids. CDR3 sequence (DNA): TGTGCCTGGAGTAACGGGGGGGCCCCCTACAATGAGCAGTTCTTC. Protein: CAWSNGGAPYNEQFF. Based on the CDR3 plus reference TRBV30 and TRBJ2-1, the full variable domain is SQTIHQWPATLVQPVGSPLSLECTVEGTSNPNLYWYRQAAGRGLQLLFYSVGIGQISSEVPQNLSASRPQDRQFILSSKKLLLSDSGFYLCAWSNGGAPYNEQFFGPGTRLTVL.

The DNA of the CDR3 is TGTGCCAGCAGTGAATCCGGGAGTAGCTATGGCTACACCTTC. Translated, it gives CASSESGSSYGYTF. The rearrangement joins TRBV6-1 to TRBJ1-2; D uncertain. The ends were cut back, 2 bases at V and 4 bases at J, with 11 bases in the middle. The germline V gene encodes CDR1 MNHNS and CDR2 SASEGT. The CDR3 has 14 amino acids.

The chain employs TRBV28 and TRBJ2-7, with TRBD2 matching over 7 bases. The germline V gene has CDR1 MDHEN and CDR2 SYDVKM. The CDR3 is made up of 14 amino acids. V lost 4 bases, J lost 3 bases, and 6 bases stayed unmatched. The CDR3 region is CASSSPSGNYEQYF. In DNA form, the CDR3 reads TGTGCCAGCAGTTCCCCTAGCGGAAACTACGAGCAGTACTTC.

The chain carries TRBV6-5 and TRBJ2-5; D possibly corresponds to TRBD1 (5 bases). The CDR3 has 16 amino acids. The germline V gene has CDR1 MNHEY and CDR2 SVGAGI. Trimming left V 2 bases short and J 0 bases short, with 13 bases between. CDR3 loop: CASSYQKGRYQETQYF. The CDR3 nucleotides are TGTGCCAGCAGTTACCAGAAGGGGCGTTACCAAGAGACCCAGTACTTC.

V and J are TRBV5-1 and TRBJ2-5; 9 positions match TRBD1. J gave up 1 base and V 6 bases, and 10 bases lay outside the gene matches. This CDR3 contains 16 residues. CDR1 SGHRS and CDR2 YFSETQ come from the germline V gene. DNA of the CDR3: TGCGCCAGCAATACCTTACCGGACAGGGGCCAAGAGACCCAGTACTTC. Its protein product is CASNTLPDRGQETQYF. The variable domain in full, completed from reference TRBV5-1 and TRBJ2-5, reads KAGVTQTPRYLIKTRGQQVTLSCSPISGHRSVSWYQQTPGQGLQFLFEYFSETQRNKGNFPGRFSGRQFSNSRSEMNVSTLELGDSALYLCASNTLPDRGQETQYFGPGTRLLVL.

The gene calls are TRBV6-1 and TRBJ1-1; D is unclear. Germline V gene data show CDR1 as MNHNS and CDR2 as SASEGT. The V end was cut by 2 bases, the J end by 4 bases, with 14 bases between. The CDR3 is made up of 15 amino acids. The CDR3 sequence is CASSELTRMATEAFF. The CDR3 nucleotides are TGTGCCAGCAGTGAACTCACAAGAATGGCCACTGAAGCTTTCTTT.